This TCR beta chain is from a study of T cell responses to AZD1222 COVID-19 vaccine. Study context: Pooled together were second doses at about 4 or about 12 weeks. Notes on the study in general: All repertoire sampling was performed exclusively after the peak T cell response. Baseline seropositivity occurred in only a handful of AZD1222 recipients.

The germline gives CDR1 LNHDA, CDR2 SQIVND (reference sequence). The CDR3 totals 16 residues. V dropped 6 bases and J dropped 1; count of bases not matched to a gene: 5. This table comes from immunoSEQ multiplex PCR, and its TCRdb copy is limited to in-frame clones, with some not included. The table records tens of thousands of clones, 70% to 90% of them present only once. In regard to this clone: What it binds is not known.

The receptor was isolated from an adult in good health. The chain employs TRBV19 and TRBJ2-2; TRBD2 matches at 10 bases. The specimen comprised peripheral blood, sampled on day 0 of AZD1222 vaccination. The chain's CDR3 is CASRASGGLNTGELFF. The CDR3, as DNA: TGTGCCAGTAGGGCTAGCGGGGGCCTGAACACCGGGGAGCTGTTTTTT.